A selection of T cell receptor beta chains follows, all from one sample in a study of OX40 agonist ivuxolimab in advanced cancers. Libraries were prepared by immunoSEQ multiplex PCR; TCRdb keeps only in-frame clonotypes and omits some of them. The table shows 50,000 to 55,000 clones, with roughly 77% occurring only once. The material sequenced was CD4+ or CD8+ T cells sorted from blood, taken in a trial of the OX40 agonist ivuxolimab. Receptors were obtained from an adult with an advanced solid tumor such as melanoma, head and neck, liver or kidney cancer. CDR3s include the opening cysteine and the closing phenylalanine or tryptophan. The D gene is left open where the match is weak. Clone size is stated in some rows and not others, as once, few, many or a class when expanded.

d_call j_call v_call clone_size cdr3_aa cdr3_nt
TRBD1 TRBJ2-7 TRBV10-3 once CAISSDRVLAEQYF TGTGCCATCAGTTCAGACAGGGTCTTAGCGGAGCAGTACTTC
TRBD1 TRBJ1-3 TRBV5-1 - CASKTGTGTISGNTIYF TGCGCCAGCAAAACCGGGACAGGCACTATCTCTGGAAATACCATATATTTT
- TRBJ1-6 TRBV7-2 - CASSWETSPLHF TGTGCCAGCAGCTGGGAGACTTCACCCCTCCACTTT
- TRBJ2-3 TRBV7-2 - CASRAASTDTQYF TGTGCCAGCAGGGCGGCTAGCACAGATACGCAGTATTTT
- TRBJ1-5 TRBV2 - CASSTYSNQPQHF TGTGCCAGCAGCACCTATAGCAATCAGCCCCAGCATTTT
- TRBJ2-3 TRBV10-3 once CAISERGAWDTQYF TGTGCCATCAGTGAGCGGGGGGCGTGGGATACGCAGTATTTT
TRBD2 TRBJ2-3 TRBV5-1 - CASMASGGTDTQYF TGCGCCAGCATGGCTAGCGGGGGCACAGATACGCAGTATTTT
- TRBJ2-7 TRBV5-1 - CASSFRGDEQYF TGCGCCAGCAGCTTCCGAGGGGACGAGCAGTACTTC
TRBD1 TRBJ2-3 TRBV5-4 - CASTGTGTDTQYF TGTGCCAGCACCGGGACAGGAACAGATACGCAGTATTTT
TRBD1 TRBJ1-3 TRBV9 - CASSVVDRAGNTIYF TGTGCCAGCAGCGTGGTAGACAGGGCTGGAAACACCATATATTTT
TRBD1 TRBJ1-2 TRBV11-2 - CASSLRTGHNYGYTF TGTGCCAGCAGCTTACGGACAGGCCATAACTATGGCTACACCTTC
TRBD1 TRBJ2-7 TRBV6-1 - CASSENGQGMGEQYF TGTGCCAGCAGTGAAAACGGACAGGGGATGGGCGAGCAGTACTTC
- TRBJ2-1 TRBV18 few CASSPALTNEQFF TGTGCCAGCTCACCGGCCCTTACGAATGAGCAGTTCTTC
TRBD2 TRBJ2-7 TRBV10-3 - CAISALAGYEQYF TGTGCCATCAGTGCCCTAGCGGGCTACGAGCAGTACTTC
- TRBJ2-5 TRBV19 few CASSISGGQETQYF TGTGCCAGTAGTATTTCCGGGGGACAAGAGACCCAGTACTTC
- TRBJ1-6 TRBV6-6 - CASSYSGDGAETLHF TGTGCCAGCAGTTACTCGGGCGATGGTGCTGAAACCCTCCACTTT
- TRBJ2-7 TRBV29-1 - CSVDSSSGPIGEQYF TGCAGCGTTGATAGTAGCTCTGGGCCCATCGGCGAGCAGTACTTC
TRBD2 TRBJ2-5 TRBV19 - CASGAAGGPIETQYF TGTGCCAGTGGGGCGGCGGGGGGCCCAATAGAGACCCAGTACTTC
- TRBJ2-5 TRBV5-1 - CASSLRPQETQYF TGCGCCAGCAGCTTGCGGCCTCAAGAGACCCAGTACTTC
TRBD1 TRBJ2-1 TRBV7-2 few CASSPQGQGKGEQFF TGTGCCAGCAGTCCCCAGGGACAGGGAAAGGGTGAGCAGTTCTTC
- TRBJ2-5 TRBV10-3 - CAISLLDEGQETQYF TGTGCCATCAGCCTCCTGGATGAGGGGCAAGAGACCCAGTACTTC
- TRBJ2-2 TRBV5-4 - CASSLRTDTGELFF TGTGCCAGCAGCTTGCGGACAGATACCGGGGAGCTGTTTTTT
TRBD1 TRBJ2-7 TRBV4-1 - CASSQPGTGKHYEQYF TGCGCCAGCAGCCAACCCGGGACAGGGAAACACTACGAGCAGTACTTC
- TRBJ2-5 TRBV7-9 - CASSLAGSGGETQYF TGTGCCAGCAGCTTAGCAGGCAGTGGAGGGGAGACCCAGTACTTC
- TRBJ1-2 TRBV6-5 - CASRMDGNYGYTF TGTGCCAGCAGGATGGACGGAAACTATGGCTACACCTTC
- TRBJ1-1 TRBV5-1 - CASSLDGVENTEAFF TGCGCCAGCAGCTTGGACGGGGTAGAGAACACTGAAGCTTTCTTT
- TRBJ1-1 TRBV10-1 - CASSLSRNTEAFF TGCGCCAGCAGTCTAAGCCGCAACACTGAAGCTTTCTTT
- TRBJ1-6 TRBV6-5 - CASSLQIPPSPLHF TGTGCCAGCAGTTTACAGATCCCCCCTTCACCCCTCCACTTT
- TRBJ1-1 TRBV6-5 - CASTLGREAFF TGTGCCAGCACCCTAGGGCGTGAAGCTTTCTTT
- TRBJ1-4 TRBV12-1 - CASSQTQGTEPNEKLFF TGTGCCAGCAGCCAAACCCAAGGGACGGAACCTAATGAAAAACTGTTTTTT
- TRBJ2-4 TRBV19 - CASSISPQGAKNIQYF TGTGCCAGTAGTATATCCCCCCAGGGGGCCAAAAACATTCAGTACTTC
TRBD1 TRBJ2-7 TRBV5-1 - CASKDRGLDSYEQYF TGCGCCAGCAAAGACAGGGGGCTCGATTCCTACGAGCAGTACTTC
- TRBJ1-5 TRBV7-8 - CASSLAGTISNQPQHF TGTGCCAGCAGCTTAGCGGGCACGATTAGCAATCAGCCCCAGCATTTT